The 5 T cell receptor beta chains below all came from one sample that was sequenced in a study of cytomegalovirus exposure and HLA in healthy donors. It was with 60 Vbeta and 13 Jbeta primers that the PCR ran. The data were produced by immunoSEQ multiplex PCR, yet TCRdb's version contains in-frame clones alone and is incomplete. This table holds approximately 100,000 clones, around nine tenths found once. What was sequenced was PBMCs. The receptors here all came from a man aged 25-45 years in good health and CMV-seropositive.

The gene calls are TRBV5-4 and TRBJ1-6, with TRBD1 identical over 7 bases. The ends lost 1 base at V and 5 bases at J; junction bases unmatched: 6. Germline V gene data show CDR1 as SGHNT and CDR2 as YYREEE (reference sequence). This CDR3 has 16 residues. In DNA, the CDR3 is TGTGCCAGCAGCTTGATGGGGGGACAGAATAATTCACCCCTCCACTTT. It encodes CASSLMGGQNNSPLHF.

The chain links TRBV4-1 to TRBJ2-7; 10 nucleotides align to TRBD1. V shed 3 bases and J 1 base; nucleotides not matched to a gene: 6. CDR1 is MGHRA and CDR2 is YSYEKL in the germline V gene. This CDR3 spans 16 amino acids. The CDR3 here is CASSQSGTGDSYEQYF. Written as DNA, the CDR3 is TGCGCCAGCAGCCAGAGTGGGACAGGGGATTCCTACGAGCAGTACTTC.

The chain has TRBV2 and TRBJ2-1; D possibly corresponds to TRBD2 (6 bases). The CDR3 has 13 amino acids. Deletions cut 11 bases from V and 4 bases from J, with 15 bases between. The germline V gene encodes CDR1 SNHLY and CDR2 FYNNEI. CDR3 sequence reads: CAGTREPYNEQFF. Written as DNA, the CDR3 is TGTGCCGGCACGCGGGAACCTTACAATGAGCAGTTCTTC.

This clone was picked up a small number of times. The chain combines TRBV5-1 with TRBJ1-2, with D possibly matching TRBD1 (5 bases). The V gene lost 5 bases and the J gene lost 3 bases, with 17 bases spanning the gap. Germline V gene lookup returns CDR1 SGHRS and CDR2 YFSETQ. The CDR3 totals 15 residues. The CDR3 DNA reads as TGCGCCAGCAGACCCGCAGGGTTAGAGTACTATGGCTACACCTTC. Translation gives CASRPAGLEYYGYTF. Supplemented by reference TRBV5-1 and TRBJ1-2, the full variable domain reads KAGVTQTPRYLIKTRGQQVTLSCSPISGHRSVSWYQQTPGQGLQFLFEYFSETQRNKGNFPGRFSGRQFSNSRSEMNVSTLELGDSALYLCASRPAGLEYYGYTFGSGTRLTVV.

The V and J genes are TRBV28 and TRBJ2-3; 11 nucleotides align to TRBD2. V lost 6 bases and J lost 5; bases outside the gene matches: 7. The CDR3 contains 15 residues. The germline gives CDR1 MDHEN, CDR2 SYDVKM. The CDR3 bases are TGTGCCAGCAGCATATTAGCGGGAGGGCTAGATACGCAGTATTTT. It yields the protein CASSILAGGLDTQYF. Full variable domain (remainder filled in from reference TRBV28 and TRBJ2-3): DVKVTQSSRYLVKRTGEKVFLECVQDMDHENMFWYRQDPGLGLRLIYFSYDVKMKEKGDIPEGYSVSREKKERFSLILESASTNQTSMYLCASSILAGGLDTQYFGPGTRLTVL.